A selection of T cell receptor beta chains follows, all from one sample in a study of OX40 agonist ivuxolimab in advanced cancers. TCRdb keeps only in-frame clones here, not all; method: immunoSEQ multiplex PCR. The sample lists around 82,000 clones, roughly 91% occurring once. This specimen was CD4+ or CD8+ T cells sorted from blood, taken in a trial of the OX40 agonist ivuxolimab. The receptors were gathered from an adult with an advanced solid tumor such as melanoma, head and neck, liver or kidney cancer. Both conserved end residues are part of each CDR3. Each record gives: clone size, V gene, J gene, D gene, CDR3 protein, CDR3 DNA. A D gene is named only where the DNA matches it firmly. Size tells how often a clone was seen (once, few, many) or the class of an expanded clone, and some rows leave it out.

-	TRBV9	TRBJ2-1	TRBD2	CASSERGGQYNEQFF	TGTGCCAGCAGCGAGCGGGGGGGCCAGTACAATGAGCAGTTCTTC
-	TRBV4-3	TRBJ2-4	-	CASSQEGSRARNIQYF	TGCGCCAGCAGCCAAGAGGGTTCTAGGGCGAGAAACATTCAGTACTTC
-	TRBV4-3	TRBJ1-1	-	CASSQRDSHTEAFF	TGCGCCAGCAGCCAGAGGGACTCCCACACTGAAGCTTTCTTT
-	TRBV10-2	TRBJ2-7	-	CASSEQLHYEQYF	TGCGCCAGCAGTGAACAGCTCCACTACGAGCAGTACTTC
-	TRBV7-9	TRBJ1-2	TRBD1	CASSSGQGYGYTF	TGTGCCAGCAGCTCGGGACAGGGGTATGGCTACACCTTC
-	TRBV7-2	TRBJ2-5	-	CASSPGRGTGEQYF	TGTGCCAGCAGCCCTGGAAGGGGGACGGGGGAGCAGTACTTC
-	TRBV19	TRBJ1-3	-	CASSTDRKGNTIYF	TGTGCCAGTAGTACTGACAGAAAAGGAAACACCATATATTTT
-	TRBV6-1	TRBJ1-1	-	CASRDEYTEAFF	TGTGCCAGCAGGGATGAGTACACTGAAGCTTTCTTT
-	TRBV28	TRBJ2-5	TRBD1	CASSQGAFQETQYF	TGTGCCAGCAGCCAGGGGGCCTTCCAAGAGACCCAGTACTTC
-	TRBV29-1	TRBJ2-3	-	CSVDARGGTDTQYF	TGCAGCGTTGACGCCCGAGGGGGCACAGATACGCAGTATTTT
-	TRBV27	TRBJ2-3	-	CASSLASSDTQYF	TGTGCCAGCAGTTTAGCTAGCTCAGATACGCAGTATTTT
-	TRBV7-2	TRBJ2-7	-	CASSRRREDEQYF	TGTGCCAGCAGCCGCAGAAGGGAGGACGAGCAGTACTTC
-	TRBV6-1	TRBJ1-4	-	CASRKSGEKLFF	TGTGCCAGCAGAAAAAGTGGGGAAAAACTGTTTTTT
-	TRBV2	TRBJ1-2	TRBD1	CASRITQGAWGYTF	TGTGCCAGCAGGATTACACAGGGGGCTTGGGGCTACACCTTC
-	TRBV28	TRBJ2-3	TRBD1	CASSDRRDRHRHTQYF	TGTGCCAGCAGCGATCGCCGGGACAGACATAGGCATACGCAGTATTTT
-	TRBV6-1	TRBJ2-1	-	CASSETRHSGNEQFF	TGTGCCAGCAGTGAAACCCGGCATTCGGGCAATGAGCAGTTCTTC
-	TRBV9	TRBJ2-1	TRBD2	CASSVEGLVGGPRNEQFF	TGTGCCAGCAGCGTAGAGGGACTAGTGGGGGGGCCCAGAAATGAGCAGTTCTTC
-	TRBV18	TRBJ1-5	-	CASSPLDVPQPQHF	TGTGCCAGCTCACCACTTGACGTTCCTCAGCCCCAGCATTTT
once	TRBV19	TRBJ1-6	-	CASSASYNSPLHF	TGTGCCAGTAGTGCCAGCTACAATTCACCCCTCCACTTT
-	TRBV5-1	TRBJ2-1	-	CASSHGAGDHNEQFF	TGCGCCAGCAGCCATGGTGCAGGGGACCACAATGAGCAGTTCTTC
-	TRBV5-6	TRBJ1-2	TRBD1	CASSSWGQVILGYTF	TGTGCCAGCAGCTCGTGGGGACAGGTTATATTAGGCTACACCTTC
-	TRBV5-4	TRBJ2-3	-	CASTGGPSRPDTQYF	TGTGCCAGCACCGGGGGACCATCCAGACCAGATACGCAGTATTTT
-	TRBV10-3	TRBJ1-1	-	CAISDGPVGTEAFF	TGTGCCATCAGTGACGGACCTGTGGGGACTGAAGCTTTCTTT
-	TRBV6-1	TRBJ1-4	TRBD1	CASSDTTGPVPTNEKLFF	TGTGCCAGCAGTGATACGACAGGGCCGGTTCCAACTAATGAAAAACTGTTTTTT
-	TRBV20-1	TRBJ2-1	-	CSANEQFF	TGCAGTGCCAATGAGCAGTTCTTC
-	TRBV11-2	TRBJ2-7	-	CASSLDPRGEQYF	TGTGCCAGCAGCTTAGACCCACGGGGGGAGCAGTACTTC
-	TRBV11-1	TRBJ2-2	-	CASSPTVSTGELFF	TGTGCCAGCAGCCCCACTGTGAGCACCGGGGAGCTGTTTTTT
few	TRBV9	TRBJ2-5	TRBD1	CASSAQGAKETQYF	TGTGCCAGCAGCGCACAGGGGGCGAAAGAGACCCAGTACTTC
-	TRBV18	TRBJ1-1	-	CASSPDQNTEAFF	TGTGCCAGCTCACCGGACCAGAACACTGAAGCTTTCTTT
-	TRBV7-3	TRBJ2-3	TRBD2	CASSRASGGADTQYF	TGTGCCAGCAGCCGGGCCAGTGGGGGGGCAGATACGCAGTATTTT
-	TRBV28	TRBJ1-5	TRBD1	CASSTGGNQPQHF	TGTGCCAGCAGCACAGGGGGGAATCAGCCCCAGCATTTT
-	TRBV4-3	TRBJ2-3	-	CASSQGRGVGQDTQYF	TGCGCCAGCAGCCAAGGAAGGGGGGTGGGGCAAGATACGCAGTATTTT
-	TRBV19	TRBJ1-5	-	CASSKPPRPQHF	TGTGCCAGTAGTAAACCGCCCCGGCCCCAGCATTTT
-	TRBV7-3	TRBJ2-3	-	CASSLGGTDTQYF	TGTGCCAGCAGCTTAGGGGGTACAGATACGCAGTATTTT